Listed below are T cell receptor beta chains from one sample, sequenced in a study of tumor and adjacent non-tumor tissue in lung cancer. TCRdb independently ran MiXCR on the multiplex PCR reads; one entry per CDR3 protein. The sample includes approximately 90,000 distinct CDR3 sequences, approximately 70% of them seen just once. Sample: lung tumor tissue. These receptors all come from a man between 60 and 75 years old with non-small cell lung cancer. Both conserved end residues are part of each CDR3. D genes are given only for firm matches. Expanded clones get a size class; other rows say once, few or many, or leave the size out.

j_call v_call clone_size d_call cdr3_aa cdr3_nt
TRBJ2-5 TRBV25-1 NA TRBD1 CASSAIRQGPETQYF TGTGCCAGCAGTGCCATCAGACAGGGTCCCGAGACCCAGTACTTC
TRBJ2-2 TRBV12-3/TRBV12-4 NA NA CTSSFTSTGELSF TGTACCAGCAGTTTCACTAGCACTGGGGAGCTGTCTTTT
TRBJ2-1 TRBV29-1 many TRBD2 CSVREGGSYNEQFF TGCAGCGTTAGGGAGGGAGGCTCCTACAATGAGCAGTTCTTC
TRBJ1-1 TRBV6-2/TRBV6-3 once NA CASSYPKGEAFF TGTGCCAGCAGTTACCCCAAGGGGGAAGCTTTCTTT
TRBJ2-7 TRBV28 NA NA CASGAGEQYF TGTGCCAGCGGAGCGGGCGAGCAGTACTTC
TRBJ1-4 TRBV28 many NA CASGRHTTNEKLFF TGTGCCAGCGGGCGGCACACAACTAATGAAAAACTGTTTTTT
TRBJ2-1 TRBV6-1 many TRBD2 CASSSNGGFYNEQFF TGTGCCAGCAGTTCAAACGGGGGGTTCTACAATGAGCAGTTCTTC
TRBJ2-2 TRBV5-1 NA NA CANSTGTIGELFF TGCGCCAACAGCACCGGGACCATAGGGGAGCTGTTTTTT
TRBJ2-7 TRBV4-2 NA TRBD2 CVSSQATSGVSYEQYF TGTGTCAGCAGCCAAGCGACTAGCGGGGTGTCCTATGAGCAGTACTTC
TRBJ2-7 TRBV11-3 NA TRBD1 CASSIGTGEHEQYF TGTGCCAGCAGCATCGGGACAGGGGAACACGAGCAGTACTTC
TRBJ1-1 TRBV21-1 NA NA CASSFRQWASTEAFF TGTGCCAGCAGCTTCCGACAGTGGGCAAGCACTGAAGCTTTCTTT
TRBJ2-3 TRBV12-3/TRBV12-4 many TRBD1 CASSLVLQGADTQYF TGTGCCAGCAGTTTAGTCCTGCAGGGGGCAGATACGCAGTATTTT
TRBJ2-1 TRBV19 NA NA CASSDLTNEQFF TGTGCCAGTAGTGACTTAACAAATGAGCAGTTCTTC
TRBJ2-7 TRBV4-1 NA NA CASSQEVQSLSYEQYF TGCGCCAGCAGCCAAGAGGTACAAAGTTTATCTTACGAGCAGTACTTC
TRBJ1-3 TRBV7-9 few NA CASSLRQAGNTIYF TGTGCCAGCAGCTTAAGACAGGCAGGGAACACCATATATTTT
TRBJ2-2 TRBV20-1 NA NA CCARTDRGTGELFF TGCTGTGCTAGAACGGATCGAGGCACCGGGGAGCTGTTTTTT
TRBJ2-3 TRBV11-2 NA NA CASSLRPAWGPTDTQYF TGTGCCAGCAGCTTACGGCCAGCGTGGGGGCCGACAGATACGCAGTATTTT
TRBJ1-5 TRBV7-8 many NA CASSPDSNQPQHF TGTGCCAGCAGCCCAGATAGCAATCAGCCCCAGCATTTT
TRBJ1-1 TRBV5-1 NA NA CANSLGAANNEAFF TGCGCCAACAGCTTAGGCGCAGCGAACAATGAAGCTTTCTTT
TRBJ2-2 TRBV12-3/TRBV12-4 NA TRBD2 CASSLAGGGYGGELFF TGTGCCAGCAGTTTAGCGGGGGGAGGGTACGGCGGGGAGCTGTTTTTT
TRBJ2-3 TRBV4-3 NA TRBD2 CASSQIAGDRYTQYF TGCGCTAGCAGCCAAATAGCGGGAGACCGATATACGCAGTATTTT
TRBJ1-5 TRBV5-5 NA NA CASSLFPTGSLRHQPQHF TGTGCCAGCAGCTTGTTTCCCACAGGGTCTCTTAGGCATCAGCCCCAGCATTTT
TRBJ2-7 TRBV6-6 NA TRBD1 CASSTRQGTFNERYF TGTGCCAGCAGTACCCGACAGGGAACCTTCAACGAGCGGTACTTC
TRBJ1-2 TRBV5-5 many TRBD1 CASRPSTGSLYGYTF TGTGCCAGCAGGCCCTCGACAGGGAGCCTCTATGGCTACACCTTC
TRBJ2-1 TRBV11-2 NA NA CASSPPRRSSYNGQFF TGTGCCAGCAGCCCCCCCCGAAGGAGCTCATACAATGGGCAGTTCTTC
TRBJ2-3 TRBV29-1 NA NA CSVVGGTDTQYF TGCAGCGTTGTGGGGGGTACAGATACGCAGTATTTT
TRBJ1-1 TRBV5-1 NA NA CASSPHGDTEAFF TGCGCCAGCAGCCCTCATGGGGACACTGAAGCTTTCTTT
TRBJ2-7 TRBV4-1 NA TRBD1 CTSSQGTGFTYEQYF TGCACCAGCAGCCAAGGGACAGGTTTCACCTACGAGCAGTACTTC
TRBJ2-3 TRBV11-1 NA TRBD2 CASSLTSGGSCGTDTQYF TGTGCCAGCAGCTTGACCAGCGGGGGGTCGTGTGGCACAGATACGCAGTATTTT
TRBJ2-1 TRBV4-1 NA NA CASRQAKAHNEQFF TGCGCCAGCAGACAAGCGAAGGCACATAATGAGCAGTTCTTC
TRBJ2-3 TRBV13 NA TRBD2 CASSLTTSGGATSTDTQYF TGTGCCAGCAGCTTGACGACTAGCGGGGGGGCCACTAGCACCGATACGCAGTATTTT
TRBJ2-7 TRBV12-3/TRBV12-4 NA NA CASSLGVAVDEQYF TGTGCCAGCAGTTTAGGAGTTGCGGTGGACGAGCAGTACTTC
TRBJ2-3 TRBV28 many NA CASSLLAGGMTDTQYF TGTGCCAGCAGCCTACTAGCAGGTGGGATGACAGATACGCAGTATTTT
TRBJ2-1 TRBV20-1 NA TRBD2 CSAMGLAGSYNEQFF TGCAGTGCCATGGGACTAGCCGGGAGTTACAATGAGCAGTTCTTC
TRBJ2-7 TRBV4-1 NA NA CANSQDTGFDEQYF TGCGCTAACAGCCAAGATACGGGGTTCGACGAGCAGTACTTC
TRBJ2-7 TRBV9 NA TRBD2 CACSVTSGLALGEQYF TGTGCCTGCAGCGTGACCTCGGGACTAGCATTGGGCGAGCAGTACTTC
TRBJ2-5 TRBV2 NA TRBD2 CAIRGLAGQQETQYF TGTGCCATCAGAGGACTAGCGGGCCAACAAGAGACCCAGTACTTC
TRBJ2-1 TRBV14 NA NA CASSQVQGRYKEQFF TGTGCGAGCAGCCAAGTTCAGGGGAGATACAAAGAGCAGTTCTTC
TRBJ2-7 TRBV30 many TRBD1 CAWSRTGILEQYF TGTGCCTGGAGCCGGACAGGGATCCTCGAGCAGTACTTC
TRBJ1-6 TRBV6-6 NA TRBD1 CASLATGGASYSLPLHF TGTGCCAGCTTGGCAACAGGGGGAGCCTCCTATAGTTTACCCCTCCACTTT
TRBJ1-1 TRBV6-1 once NA CPSNEVARGNTEAFF TGTCCCAGCAATGAAGTGGCCAGGGGCAACACTGAAGCTTTCTTT
TRBJ2-1 TRBV11-3 NA TRBD2 CASGLDKRLAASYNERFF TGCGCCAGCGGCTTAGATAAGAGACTAGCGGCCTCCTACAATGAGCGGTTCTTC
TRBJ2-5 TRBV20-1 many TRBD1 CSATPTGGRWETQYF TGCAGTGCGACCCCGACAGGGGGCAGGTGGGAGACCCAGTACTTC
TRBJ2-2 TRBV6-2/TRBV6-3 NA NA CACSYPIGAGGELFF TGTGCCTGCAGTTACCCTATAGGGGCGGGCGGGGAGCTGTTTTTT
TRBJ2-5 TRBV19 NA NA CASSNVVRQQETQYF TGTGCCAGTAGCAATGTAGTACGACAGCAAGAGACCCAGTACTTC
TRBJ2-1 TRBV5-5 NA NA CSSSLLLNEQFF TGTAGCAGCAGCTTGCTACTCAATGAGCAGTTCTTC
TRBJ2-3 TRBV11-2 NA NA CASRFKGLDKQYF TGTGCTAGCAGATTCAAAGGGCTGGATAAGCAGTATTTT
TRBJ2-1 TRBV6-5 NA TRBD1 CVSIDRGSDEQFF TGTGTCAGCATCGACAGGGGGAGCGATGAGCAATTCTTC
TRBJ2-7 TRBV11-3 once TRBD2 CASSRGGTTRLPEQYF TGTGCCAGCAGCCGTGGGGGGACTACGCGCTTACCTGAGCAGTACTTC
TRBJ2-1 TRBV11-2 NA NA CASSPHRRMRDEQLF TGTGCCAGCAGTCCGCACCGGAGGATGAGGGATGAGCAGCTCTTC
TRBJ2-2 TRBV12-5 many NA CASGPGGTSPGELFF TGTGCTAGTGGTCCAGGGGGGACTAGTCCCGGGGAGCTGTTTTTT
TRBJ2-6 TRBV7-9 many NA CASSWQGLGANVLTF TGTGCCAGCAGCTGGCAGGGGCTGGGGGCCAACGTCCTGACTTTC
TRBJ2-7 TRBV11-1 NA NA CASSSYGPTGQEQYF TGTGCCAGCAGCTCCTACGGGCCTACAGGGCAAGAGCAGTACTTC
TRBJ1-2 TRBV18 NA NA CASSPPGWNYRYTF TGTGCCAGCTCACCACCTGGATGGAACTATCGCTACACCTTC
TRBJ1-1 TRBV12-5 many NA CASGLSRGGNTEAFF TGTGCTAGTGGTTTGTCAAGGGGGGGGAACACTGAAGCTTTCTTT
TRBJ2-1 TRBV6-5 NA NA CVSSRDTSSYNEQFF TGTGTCAGCAGCCGGGACACAAGCTCCTACAATGAGCAGTTCTTC
TRBJ1-1 TRBV6-2/TRBV6-3 NA NA CASRHPANTEAFF TGTGCCAGCAGACATCCGGCGAACACTGAAGCTTTCTTT
TRBJ2-6 TRBV10-3 NA TRBD1 CVISATGDSGVNVLTF TGTGTCATCAGTGCGACAGGGGACTCGGGGGTCAACGTCCTGACTTTC